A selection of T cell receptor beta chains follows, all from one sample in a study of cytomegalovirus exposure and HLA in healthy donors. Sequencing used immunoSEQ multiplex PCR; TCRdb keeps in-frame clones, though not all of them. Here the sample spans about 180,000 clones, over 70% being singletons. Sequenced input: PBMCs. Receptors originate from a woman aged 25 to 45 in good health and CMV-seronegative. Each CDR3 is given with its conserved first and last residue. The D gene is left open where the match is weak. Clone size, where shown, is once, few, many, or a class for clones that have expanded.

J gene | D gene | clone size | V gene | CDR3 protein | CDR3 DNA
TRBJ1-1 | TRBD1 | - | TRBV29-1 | CSVDRMNTEAFF | TGCAGCGTGGACAGGATGAACACTGAAGCTTTCTTT
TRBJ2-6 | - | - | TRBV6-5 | CASRGSRGGANVLTF | TGTGCCAGCAGGGGCTCTCGTGGGGGGGCCAACGTCCTGACTTTC
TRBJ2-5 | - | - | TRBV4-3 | CASSQQPRRGSETQYF | TGCGCCAGCAGCCAACAGCCCAGGAGGGGCTCAGAGACCCAGTACTTC
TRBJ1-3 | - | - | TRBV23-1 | CAGGAGPGNTIYF | TGCGCCGGAGGCGCGGGACCCGGAAACACCATATATTTT
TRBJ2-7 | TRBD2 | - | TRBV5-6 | CASSLLAGTSYEQYF | TGTGCCAGCAGCTTACTAGCGGGGACATCCTACGAGCAGTACTTC
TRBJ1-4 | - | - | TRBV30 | CAWSVGGAVGEKLFF | TGTGCCTGGAGTGTAGGGGGGGCAGTCGGTGAAAAACTGTTTTTT
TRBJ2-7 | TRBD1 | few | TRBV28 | CASSLRGQTLYEQYF | TGTGCCAGCAGTTTAAGGGGGCAGACCCTCTACGAGCAGTACTTC
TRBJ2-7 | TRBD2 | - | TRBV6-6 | CASSDLADPSYEQYF | TGTGCCAGCAGTGATCTAGCGGATCCCTCCTACGAGCAGTACTTC
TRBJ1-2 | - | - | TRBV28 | CASSLMAGYGYTF | TGTGCCAGCAGTTTGATGGCAGGCTATGGCTACACCTTC
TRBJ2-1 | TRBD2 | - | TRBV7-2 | CASSPHLGAGERNEQFF | TGTGCCAGCAGCCCCCACTTAGGGGCGGGAGAGAGGAATGAGCAGTTCTTC
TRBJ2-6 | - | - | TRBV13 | CASSLGRGNGLTF | TGTGCCAGCAGCTTAGGCCGAGGCAACGGCCTGACTTTC
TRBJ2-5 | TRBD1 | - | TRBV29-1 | CSARILGTDQETQYF | TGCAGCGCTCGGATTTTGGGGACAGACCAAGAGACCCAGTACTTC
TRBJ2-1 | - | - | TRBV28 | CASSPPRTAYNEQFF | TGTGCCAGCAGTCCCCCCCGGACAGCCTACAATGAGCAGTTCTTC
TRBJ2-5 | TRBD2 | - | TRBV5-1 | CASSLTSETQETQYF | TGCGCCAGCAGCTTGACTAGCGAAACCCAAGAGACCCAGTACTTC
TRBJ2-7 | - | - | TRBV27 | CASSLGRPYEQYF | TGTGCCAGCAGTTTGGGCCGACCCTACGAGCAGTACTTC
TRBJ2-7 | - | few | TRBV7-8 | CASSLLRSDEQYF | TGTGCCAGCAGCTTATTACGGAGCGACGAGCAGTACTTC
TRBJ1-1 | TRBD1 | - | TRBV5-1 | CASSLGDSLLQGPEAFF | TGCGCCAGCAGCCTGGGGGACAGTCTTTTGCAGGGCCCTGAAGCTTTCTTT
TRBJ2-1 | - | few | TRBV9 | CASSAGQQLRLDEQFF | TGTGCCAGCAGCGCCGGACAGCAACTGAGGCTGGATGAGCAGTTCTTC
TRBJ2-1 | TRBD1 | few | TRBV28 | CASSRSGTGSNEQFF | TGTGCCAGCAGTCGCTCCGGGACAGGGAGTAATGAGCAGTTCTTC
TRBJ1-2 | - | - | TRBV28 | CASSLQQALPNYGYTF | TGTGCCAGCAGTTTACAGCAGGCCCTCCCTAACTATGGCTACACCTTC
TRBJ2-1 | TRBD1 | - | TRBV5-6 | CASSLLDRDGNEQFF | TGTGCCAGCAGCTTGCTGGACAGGGACGGCAATGAGCAGTTCTTC
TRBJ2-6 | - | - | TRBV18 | CASSPPTGTGANVLTF | TGTGCCAGCTCACCCCCCACAGGGACAGGGGCCAACGTCCTGACTTTC
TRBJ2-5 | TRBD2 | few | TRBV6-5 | CASSSGTSGTQETQYF | TGTGCCAGCAGTTCCGGGACTAGCGGGACCCAAGAGACCCAGTACTTC
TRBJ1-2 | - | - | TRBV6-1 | CASSPDRPRGYTF | TGTGCCAGCAGTCCAGACAGGCCCCGTGGCTACACCTTC
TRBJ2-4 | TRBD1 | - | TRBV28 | CASSMGQGLSCPYF | TGTGCCAGCTCCATGGGACAGGGGTTGTCCTGTCCGTACTTC
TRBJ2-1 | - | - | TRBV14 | CASSQVHGDEQFF | TGTGCCAGCAGCCAAGTTCACGGTGATGAGCAGTTCTTC
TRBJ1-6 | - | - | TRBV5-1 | CASSLQTSSYNSPLHF | TGCGCCAGCAGCTTGCAGACTAGCTCCTATAATTCACCCCTCCACTTT
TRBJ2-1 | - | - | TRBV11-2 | CATKVGGSYNEQFF | TGTGCCACCAAGGTAGGGGGCTCCTACAATGAGCAGTTCTTC
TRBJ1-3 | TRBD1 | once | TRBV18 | CASSSAGTVISGNTIYF | TGTGCCAGCTCATCAGCCGGGACAGTGATCTCTGGAAACACCATATATTTT
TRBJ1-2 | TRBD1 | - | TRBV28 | CASRGQDGYTF | TGTGCCAGCAGAGGACAGGATGGCTACACCTTC
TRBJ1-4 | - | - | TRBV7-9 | CASSQWGGANEKLFF | TGTGCCAGCAGCCAGTGGGGGGGAGCTAATGAAAAACTGTTTTTT
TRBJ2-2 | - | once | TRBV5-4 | CASSLETGRTGELFF | TGTGCCAGCAGCTTGGAAACTGGGCGCACCGGGGAGCTGTTTTTT
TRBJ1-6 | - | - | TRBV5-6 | CASSLQGSSGPLHF | TGTGCCAGCAGCTTGCAGGGGTCGAGCGGTCCCCTCCACTTT
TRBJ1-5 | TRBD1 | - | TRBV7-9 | CASSFGQGSDQPQHF | TGTGCCAGCAGCTTCGGACAGGGGAGCGATCAGCCTCAGCATTTT
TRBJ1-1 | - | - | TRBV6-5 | CASSYQAQPNTEAFF | TGTGCCAGCAGTTACCAGGCGCAGCCGAACACTGAAGCTTTCTTT
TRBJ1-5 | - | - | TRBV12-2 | CASRLAQVRRHLDQPQHF | TGTGCAAGTCGCTTAGCGCAGGTTAGACGCCACTTAGATCAGCCCCAGCATTTT
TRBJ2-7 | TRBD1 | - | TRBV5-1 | CASSTLTGGGYEQYF | TGCGCCAGCAGCACCTTAACAGGGGGCGGGTACGAGCAGTACTTC
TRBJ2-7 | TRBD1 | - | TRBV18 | CASSLYEGAGVETYEQYF | TGTGCCAGCTCTCTCTACGAGGGGGCAGGTGTTGAAACCTACGAGCAGTACTTC
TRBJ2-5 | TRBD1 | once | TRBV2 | CASRTGVVETQYF | TGTGCCAGCAGAACAGGGGTGGTGGAGACCCAGTACTTC
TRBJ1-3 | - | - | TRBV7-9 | CASSTQVSGNTIYF | TGTGCCAGCAGCACGCAGGTCTCTGGAAACACCATATATTTT
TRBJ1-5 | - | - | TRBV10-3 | CAISESTEHQPQHF | TGTGCCATCAGTGAGTCGACAGAACATCAGCCCCAGCATTTT
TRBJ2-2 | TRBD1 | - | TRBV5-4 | CASSLGQGNTGELFF | TGTGCCAGCAGCTTAGGACAGGGTAACACCGGGGAGCTGTTTTTT
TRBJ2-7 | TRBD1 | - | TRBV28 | CASSPTGGFYEQYF | TGTGCCAGCAGTCCGACAGGGGGCTTCTACGAGCAGTACTTC
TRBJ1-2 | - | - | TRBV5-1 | CASSLGEGGYGYTF | TGCGCCAGCAGCTTGGGAGAGGGTGGCTATGGCTACACCTTC
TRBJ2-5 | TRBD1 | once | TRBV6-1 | CASSEPGQGTQETQYF | TGTGCCAGCAGTGAACCGGGACAGGGAACGCAAGAGACCCAGTACTTC
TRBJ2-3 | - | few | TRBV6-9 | CASSYRRSQYF | TGTGCCAGCAGTTATAGGAGGTCGCAGTATTTT
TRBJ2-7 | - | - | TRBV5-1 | CASSLAQVAGQYEQYF | TGCGCCAGCAGCTTGGCCCAAGTAGCGGGACAGTACGAGCAGTACTTC
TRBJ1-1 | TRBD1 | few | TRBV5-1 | CASSYSNRDREEAFF | TGCGCCAGCAGCTATAGCAACAGGGACAGGGAAGAAGCTTTCTTT
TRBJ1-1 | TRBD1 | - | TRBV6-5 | CASSYAFDRGFEAFF | TGTGCCAGCAGTTATGCCTTCGACAGGGGCTTTGAAGCTTTCTTT
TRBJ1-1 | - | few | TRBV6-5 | CASSGTNTEAFF | TGTGCCAGCTCAGGAACGAACACTGAAGCTTTCTTT
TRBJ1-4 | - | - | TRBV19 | CASSDSLIATNEKLFF | TGTGCCAGTAGCGACAGCTTGATCGCAACTAATGAAAAACTGTTTTTT
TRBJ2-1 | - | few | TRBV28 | CASSANTGITYNEQFF | TGTGCCAGCAGTGCAAACACAGGAATAACTTACAATGAGCAGTTCTTC
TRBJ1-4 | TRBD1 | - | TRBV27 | CASSTLIGQVKEKLFF | TGTGCCAGCAGTACACTAATCGGACAGGTGAAGGAAAAACTGTTTTTT
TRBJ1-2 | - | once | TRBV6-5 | CASSYSGGYGYTF | TGTGCCAGCAGTTACTCGGGAGGATATGGCTACACCTTC
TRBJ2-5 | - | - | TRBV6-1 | CASSLQGPETQYF | TGTGCCAGCAGCCTACAGGGCCCAGAGACCCAGTACTTC
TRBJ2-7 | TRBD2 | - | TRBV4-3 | CASSHGTSGSYEQYF | TGCGCCAGCAGCCATGGGACTAGCGGTTCCTACGAGCAGTACTTC
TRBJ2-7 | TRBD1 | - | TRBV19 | CASSTQGQGPSYEQYF | TGTGCCAGTAGTACCCAAGGACAGGGGCCTTCCTACGAGCAGTACTTC